Given below is one T cell receptor (beta chain) in context. The antigen is unknown. This entry comes from a study of monozygotic twins with inflammatory bowel disease. The template switching step added UMIs that contained a 6-nucleotide sample barcode. Each CDR3 protein gets one entry in TCRdb, which reprocessed the 5' RACE reads and gives no DNA. In total, the table holds 350,000 to 400,000 distinct CDR3 sequences. The study, taken as a whole, reports: Sharing of clonotypes with others was lower in IBD patients than in healthy twins, and this was especially so with disease activity.

The authors drew approximately 2.3 ml of blood from each donor. CDR1 is KGHSH, CDR2 LQKENI, per germline. CDR3 length: 16 residues. The chain uses TRBV18 and TRBJ2-3; TCRdb's D call, TRBD1, is unchecked because there is no DNA. Sequenced material: blood. This receptor was identified in a human donor with ulcerative colitis or Crohn's disease, or a healthy co-twin of an affected twin (not recorded which). The CDR3 spells CASSPFSGQGADTQYF. Variable domain in full (rest from reference TRBV18 and TRBJ2-3): NAGVMQNPRHLVRRRGQEARLRCSPMKGHSHVYWYRQLPEEGLKFMVYLQKENIIDESGMPKERFSAEFPKEGPSILRIQQVVRGDSAAYFCASSPFSGQGADTQYFGPGTRLTVL.